This TCR beta chain emerged from a study of T cell responses to AZD1222 COVID-19 vaccine. Using immunoSEQ multiplex PCR, the repertoire was profiled, and TCRdb retains in-frame clones only, with some absent. This sample has 150,000 to 200,000 clones, with 91% found just once. Study outcomes and limitations: Most donors were white British and more were female, and clonal diversity was possibly underestimated. Baseline serostatus was positive in only a handful of AZD1222 recipients. Spike-specific TCR breadth and depth rose after two AZD1222 doses. Repertoires were collected only later (after the peak T cell response had occurred).

This CDR3 is built from 11 residues. V lost 10 bases and J 7 bases, leaving 13 bases between the germline ends. Germline assignment: CDR1 WSHSY and CDR2 SAAADI. Turning to this clone: Its antigen is unknown.

The chain couples TRBV10-2 to TRBJ1-1; D is uncertain. This specimen was peripheral blood, taken 28 days after the second AZD1222 dose. This TCR was recovered from an adult who received the AZD1222 COVID-19 vaccine. The CDR3 reads CATRSQYEAFF. The CDR3 nucleotides are TGCGCCACCCGGTCACAGTATGAAGCTTTCTTT.